This entry lists 3 T cell receptor beta chains sequenced from one sample in a study of cytomegalovirus exposure and HLA in healthy donors. Vbeta (60) and Jbeta (13) primers were used in the PCR. Method: immunoSEQ multiplex PCR; TCRdb's copy keeps in-frame clones and lacks some. The sample has some 100,000 clones; less than 80% are singletons. Material for sequencing was PBMCs. Receptor source: a woman in her forties or fifties in good health and CMV-seropositive.

On this clone itself: At one boundary the junction diverges from the germline segment, which might be a read error. V and J are TRBV10-3 and TRBJ2-6; TRBD1 is a possible D gene (5 bases). Per germline, CDR1 ENHRY and CDR2 SYGVKD. The CDR3 covers 14 residues. In DNA form, the CDR3 reads TGTGCCATCAGTGCGAGTTCTGGGGCCAACGGCCTGACTTTC. It encodes CAISASSGANGLTF.

The rearrangement uses TRBV4-1 and TRBJ2-6; tentatively, D is TRBD1 (5 bases). This CDR3 region has 18 residues. Germline V gives CDR1 MGHRA, CDR2 YSYEKL. Trimming stripped 0 bases from V and 0 bases from J, with 12 bases between. The CDR3 DNA sequence: TGCGCCAGCAGCCAAGAAGGAACAGGTCCCTCTGGGGCCAACGTCCTGACTTTC. Its translation: CASSQEGTGPSGANVLTF.

J is TRBJ1-6 and V is TRBV5-1; D might be TRBD1 (5 bases). CDR1 is SGHRS and CDR2 is YFSETQ in the germline V gene. CDR3 length: 16 residues. V was shortened by 1 base and J by 10 bases, with 18 bases between the two germline ends. The CDR3 loop reads CASSLRRAQRDSPLHF. The CDR3 coding sequence is TGCGCCAGCAGCTTGAGGAGGGCGCAACGGGACTCACCCCTCCACTTT.